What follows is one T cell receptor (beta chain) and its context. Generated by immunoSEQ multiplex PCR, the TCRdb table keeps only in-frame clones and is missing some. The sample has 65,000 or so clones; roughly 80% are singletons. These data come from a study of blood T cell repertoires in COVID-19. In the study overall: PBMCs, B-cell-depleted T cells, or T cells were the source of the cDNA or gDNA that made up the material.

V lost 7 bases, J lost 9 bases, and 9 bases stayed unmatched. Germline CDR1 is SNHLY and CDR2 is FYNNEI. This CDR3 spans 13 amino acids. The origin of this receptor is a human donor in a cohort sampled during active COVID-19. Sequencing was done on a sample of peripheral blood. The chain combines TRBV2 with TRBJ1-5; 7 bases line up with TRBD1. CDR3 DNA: TGTGCCAGCACCTCAGCAGGGGGAATGCCCCAGCATTTT. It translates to CASTSAGGMPQHF.